A selection of T cell receptor beta chains follows, all from one sample in a study of T cell changes during pregnancy in multiple sclerosis. Clones were read by immunoSEQ multiplex PCR, and TCRdb kept only the in-frame ones, dropping some. The profile shows 15,000 to 20,000 clones, around 89% of them singletons. Sample: CD4+ T cells from peripheral blood mononuclear cells, taken in the first trimester of pregnancy. Receptors originate from a female donor in good health, enrolled as a control in a pregnancy study. Each CDR3 is given with its conserved first and last residue. D genes are given only for firm matches. Where a row states a size, it is once, few, many or the class of an expanded clone; other rows omit it.

cdr3_length	v_call	clone_size	j_call	d_call	cdr3_nt	cdr3_aa
13	TRBV6-6	.	TRBJ1-1	TRBD1	TGTGCCAGCATGAAGACAGGGCGGACTGAAGCTTTCTTT	CASMKTGRTEAFF
17	TRBV5-4	few	TRBJ1-1	.	TGTGCCAGCAGCTTGTCGGTAGTTCGGGGGAGAACCACTGAAGCTTTCTTT	CASSLSVVRGRTTEAFF
11	TRBV30	.	TRBJ2-5	.	TGTGCCTGGAGTGTACAGGGGACCCAGTACTTC	CAWSVQGTQYF
15	TRBV6-1	.	TRBJ1-2	TRBD1	TGTGCCAGCAGTGAAATGGGACAGGGTATTTATGGCTACACCTTC	CASSEMGQGIYGYTF
16	TRBV4-1	.	TRBJ2-1	TRBD2	TGCGCCAGCAGCCCCCGGACTAGCGGGGGGTACAATGAGCAGTTCTTC	CASSPRTSGGYNEQFF
14	TRBV6-5	once	TRBJ1-2	.	TGTGCCAGCACCCCGAGGGGGACCGCCTATGGCTACACCTTC	CASTPRGTAYGYTF
15	TRBV11-2	.	TRBJ1-5	TRBD1	TGTGCCAGCAGCCTCGACAGGGCCTCATTCGTGGCCCAGCATTTT	CASSLDRASFVAQHF
13	TRBV19	once	TRBJ1-1	TRBD1	TGTGCCAGCGGGACAGGGGCCCCATCTGAAGCTTTCTTT	CASGTGAPSEAFF
13	TRBV5-1	.	TRBJ2-2	.	TGCGCCAGCAGCTTGACAGTGTCCGGGGAGCTGTTTTTT	CASSLTVSGELFF
18	TRBV19	.	TRBJ1-2	TRBD1	TGTGCCAGTAGCCCAACCGGGACAGTCAGGAAAGCTAACTATGGCTACACCTTC	CASSPTGTVRKANYGYTF
18	TRBV15	.	TRBJ1-5	.	TGTGCCACCAGCAGAGAGTTCACGACAGGATATAGCAATCAGCCCCAGCATTTT	CATSREFTTGYSNQPQHF
12	TRBV4-2	once	TRBJ1-2	.	TGTGCCAGCAGCCAAGACGCCGGGTTCCACACCTTC	CASSQDAGFHTF